This T cell receptor (beta chain) was identified in a study of T-cell memory formation after mild COVID-19. In TCRdb, the 5' RACE reads were re-called with MiXCR into one record per CDR3 protein. Among roughly 130,000 distinct CDR3 sequences listed, 15% to 20% were seen once. The CDR3 has 16 residues. V lost 6 bases, J lost 5 bases, and 20 bases lay in between. Germline-derived CDR1 and CDR2 are SEHNR and FQNEAQ (reference sequence). The table lists this clonotype with a few counts. This receptor was taken from a man aged 18 to 30 who had mild COVID-19 (a few samples of this study predate the infection). Cell type and time point are not known. Sequencing input: PBMCs or a T cell subset sorted from them (not recorded which). The chain recombines TRBV7-9 with TRBJ1-5; D call uncertain. The CDR3 here is CASRPRQGRFDQPQHF. The CDR3 nucleotides are TGTGCCAGCAGGCCTCGACAAGGGCGTTTCGATCAGCCCCAGCATTTT.